These 17 T cell receptor beta chains were all obtained from the same sample, sequenced in a study of shared clonotypes between healthy human individuals. Clones were sequenced by immunoSEQ multiplex PCR, and TCRdb holds only the in-frame ones, with some missing. The sample lists about 2.4 million clones, 93% occurring once. Sequencing input: naive CD4+ T cells from PBMCs. The subset was: CD45RA+ positively selected. Receptors originate from a man aged 18 to 30 in good health. Some clones in this sample may be carry-over from other donors' samples.

The V gene is TRBV25-1, the J gene TRBJ2-6; TRBD1 might be the D (5 bases). CDR1 MGHDK and CDR2 SYGVNS come from the germline V gene. CDR3 size: 16 residues. V lost 6 bases and J lost 0, with 12 bases in between. CDR3 sequence: CASSQAGASGANVLTF. CDR3 sequence (DNA): TGTGCCAGCAGCCAGGCTGGGGCCTCTGGGGCCAACGTCCTGACTTTC.

The J gene is TRBJ1-5, the V gene TRBV4-2, with D perhaps TRBD1 (5 bases). The V gene's germline CDR1 is LGHNA and CDR2 YNFKEQ. V was shortened by 1 base and J by 5 bases, with 21 bases between the two germline ends. CDR3 length: 18 amino acids. CDR3 DNA: TGTGCCAGCAGCCAAGTCATCCCGGGGGGTGCAAGGCATCAGCCCCAGCATTTT. Translating it yields CASSQVIPGGARHQPQHF.

The chain uses TRBV5-1 and TRBJ2-5; no clear D. Germline V gives CDR1 SGHRS, CDR2 YFSETQ. The CDR3 loop spans 16 amino acids. Trimming took off 4 bases at V and 1 base at J, with 17 bases between the two ends. For the CDR3, the DNA is TGCGCCAGCAGCCCCAGCGCACAAGCCACCCAAGAGACCCAGTACTTC. This sequence encodes CASSPSAQATQETQYF.

This sequence joins TRBV25-1 and TRBJ2-2, with TRBD1 matching over 7 bases. V was clipped by 0 bases and J by 5 bases; unmatched bases: 9. This CDR3 has 17 amino acids. Germline V gene sequence: CDR1 MGHDK, CDR2 SYGVNS. The CDR3 DNA reads as TGTGCCAGCAGTGAATATAGGGGGCCCTTAGGGACCGGGGAGCTGTTTTTT. It codes for CASSEYRGPLGTGELFF.

The rearrangement joins TRBV11-2 to TRBJ2-1, with TRBD2 matching over 9 bases. The germline gives CDR1 SGHAT, CDR2 FQNNGV. The CDR3 length is 16 residues. The junction had 11 bases not matched to a gene; V was cut back by 3 bases and J by 8 bases. The CDR3 DNA reads as TGTGCCAGCAGCTTCGACCGGCGGGGGGGGAAGGATGAGCAGTTCTTC. Translating gives CASSFDRRGGKDEQFF.

This chain joins TRBV19 and TRBJ1-5; D is undetermined. The CDR3 contains 14 residues. Germline V CDR1 and CDR2: LNHDA, SQIVND (reference sequence). The V end lost 8 bases, the J end lost 1 base, and 12 bases lay between the germline ends. The CDR3 bases are TGTGCCAGTCAATGGGATCGGAGCAATCAGCCCCAGCATTTT. This translates into CASQWDRSNQPQHF.

The chain uses TRBV7-9 and TRBJ1-4, with 7 positions matching TRBD1. V gave up 5 bases and J gave up 8 bases; unmatched junction bases: 5. Germline V gene lookup returns CDR1 SEHNR and CDR2 FQNEAQ (reference sequence). The CDR3 runs to 13 residues. In DNA, the CDR3 is TGTGCCAGCAGCCGGGACAGTGCGGAAAAACTGTTTTTT. It is translated as CASSRDSAEKLFF.

The chain has TRBV7-2 and TRBJ2-5, with 9 nucleotides matching TRBD2. CDR1 is SGHTA, CDR2 FQGNSA, per germline. Trimming took 2 bases from V and 2 from J; bases not matched to a gene: 6. The CDR3 extends over 16 amino acids. The CDR3 spells CASSLWGLAGQETQYF. The CDR3 nucleotides are TGTGCCAGCAGCTTATGGGGTCTAGCGGGACAAGAGACCCAGTACTTC.

The chain has TRBV29-1 and TRBJ2-1; 8 nucleotides match TRBD2. The CDR3 contains 16 residues. Germline CDR1 SQVTM, CDR2 ANQGSEA. V lost 7 bases to trimming and J lost 5 bases; unmatched junction nucleotides: 16. CDR3 region: CSGRGVLAAFDNEQFF. CDR3 coding DNA: TGCAGCGGAAGAGGGGTACTAGCGGCCTTTGACAATGAGCAGTTCTTC.

Here the CDR3 DNA reads TGTGCCAGCAGCCCTCTAAGGTGGGGCGGGAGGGCCCCTGAGAATGAGCAGTTCTTC. Translating gives CASSPLRWGGRAPENEQFF. V is TRBV7-2 and J is TRBJ2-1; 9 bases agree with TRBD2. The CDR3 is 19 amino acids. V shed 5 bases and J 7 bases; nucleotides not matched to a gene: 21. Per the germline V gene, CDR1 is SGHTA and CDR2 is FQGNSA.

The chain employs TRBV25-1 and TRBJ2-1, with TRBD1 matching over 10 bases. Germline CDR1 and CDR2: MGHDK and SYGVNS. The CDR3 loop spans 15 amino acids. Unmatched junction bases numbered 7, after V lost 8 bases and J lost 3 bases. This CDR3 reads CASSPGTGDYNEQFF. The CDR3 coding sequence is TGTGCCAGCTCCCCCGGGACAGGGGACTACAATGAGCAGTTCTTC.

This rearrangement joins TRBV11-3 to TRBJ2-2; either TRBD1 or TRBD2 may supply D (5 bases each). V was trimmed by 5 bases and J by 4 bases, leaving 11 bases between them. CDR3 length: 14 residues. Germline assignment: CDR1 SGHNT and CDR2 YENEEA. The CDR3 here is CASSNEGTTGELFF. CDR3 DNA sequence: TGTGCCAGCAGCAACGAAGGGACCACCGGGGAGCTGTTTTTT.

The chain carries TRBV30 and TRBJ1-2; TRBD1 aligns across 8 bases. V trimming: 3 bases; J trimming: 5 bases; junction bases outside the gene matches: 2. Per germline, CDR1 GTSNPN and CDR2 SVGIG (reference sequence). The CDR3 runs 12 residues. CDR3 sequence: CAWRGQVYGYTF. DNA for the CDR3: TGTGCCTGGAGGGGACAGGTTTATGGCTACACCTTC. Full variable domain (outside the CDR3, taken from reference TRBV30 and TRBJ1-2): SQTIHQWPATLVQPVGSPLSLECTVEGTSNPNLYWYRQAAGRGLQLLFYSVGIGQISSEVPQNLSASRPQDRQFILSSKKLLLSDSGFYLCAWRGQVYGYTFGSGTRLTVV.

V gene TRBV9 combines with J gene TRBJ2-7; D not resolved. The CDR3 extends over 13 amino acids. Trimming shortened V by 0 bases and J by 4 bases, and 8 bases separated the two germline ends. CDR1 and CDR2 (germline): SGDLS, YYNGEE. The CDR3 sequence is CASSVARGYEQYF. CDR3 DNA sequence: TGTGCCAGCAGCGTAGCTCGTGGATACGAGCAGTACTTC.

V and J are TRBV6-5 and TRBJ1-1, with D hard to call. The CDR3 length is 14 residues. Trimming shortened V by 2 bases and J by 0 bases, and 7 bases separated the two germline ends. Germline CDR1 and CDR2: MNHEY and SVGAGI. The CDR3 coding sequence is TGTGCCAGCAGTTACGGTCTTTTGAACACTGAAGCTTTCTTT. Its translation: CASSYGLLNTEAFF.

The chain joins TRBV6-5 to TRBJ2-1, with D possibly matching TRBD2 (5 bases). There are 14 residues in the CDR3. Germline values: CDR1 MNHEY, CDR2 SVGAGI. V was cut by 5 bases and J by 8 bases, with 16 bases left in between. Here the CDR3 reads CASSPSLASYEQFF. CDR3 coding DNA: TGTGCCAGCAGTCCATCCCTAGCCAGCTATGAGCAGTTCTTC.

The rearrangement links TRBV4-2 to TRBJ2-1, with D perhaps assigned TRBD1 or TRBD2 (5 bases each). The V end was cut by 6 bases, the J end by 0 bases, with 9 bases between. This CDR3 has 14 amino acids. Germline CDR1 LGHNA, CDR2 YNFKEQ. CDR3 loop: CASRGRSSYNEQFF. The CDR3 DNA reads TGTGCCAGCAGGGGACGCAGCTCCTACAATGAGCAGTTCTTC.